This TCR beta chain was recovered during a study of T cell responses to AZD1222 COVID-19 vaccine. Study summary: Second-dose schedules of about 4 or about 12 weeks were combined.

V lost 0 bases, J lost 1 base, and 0 bases lay in between. The CDR3 length is 12 residues. In germline, CDR1 is SNHLY, CDR2 FYNNEI. Using immunoSEQ multiplex PCR, the repertoire was profiled, and TCRdb retains in-frame clones only, with some absent. The data show 70,000 or so clones, about 87% seen once. This clone was seen a few times. This chain joins TRBV2 and TRBJ1-2; D is uncertain. This clonotype originated in an adult in good health. This sample comprised peripheral blood, obtained on day 0 of AZD1222 vaccination. The CDR3 region has the DNA TGTGCCAGCAGTGAAGCTAACTATGGCTACACCTTC. Translating it yields CASSEANYGYTF.